One and the same sample provided the 25 T cell receptor beta chains below, sequenced in a study of T cell responses to AZD1222 COVID-19 vaccine (dated by TCRdb to the early 2020s). What the time point label conveys for this sample: baseline before first vaccination. Library method: the immunoSEQ multiplex PCR assay. The table was pulled from immuneACCESS by TCRdb, which kept in-frame rearrangements only. Such tables lose some clones; where checked, under half of the loss comes from unresolved V genes, and the rest has no known cause. For this sample the table gives around 110,000 clones, of which about 85% were detected only once. The ten largest clones represent over 3.5% of the sample. The sequencing here drew on peripheral blood, taken on day 0 of AZD1222 vaccination. These receptors came from an adult in good health.

The chain couples TRBV28 to TRBJ2-7, with a possible D match to TRBD2 (5 bases). This CDR3 is built from 18 residues. The germline gives CDR1 MDHEN, CDR2 SYDVKM. Trimming pared 4 bases from V and 0 bases from J, leaving 22 bases between. The CDR3 DNA reads as TGTGCCAGCAGTTCATCCGACGGGTGGCGGGCAAGCTCCTACGAGCAGTACTTC. Protein sequence: CASSSSDGWRASSYEQYF.

CDR3 region: CASSQTGGPNEKLFF. The CDR3 DNA reads TGTGCCAGCAGCCAGACAGGGGGCCCTAATGAAAAACTGTTTTTT. V is TRBV3-1 (or the pseudogene TRBV3-2) and J is TRBJ1-4, with TRBD1 matching 10 bases. V was clipped by 3 bases and J by 3 bases; unmatched bases: 1. This CDR3 contains 15 residues. Germline V CDR1 and CDR2: LGHDT, YNNKEL (reference sequence).

The genes are TRBV19 and TRBJ1-4; 9 bases agree with TRBD1. The CDR3 loop spans 14 amino acids. V gave up 5 bases and J gave up 8 bases; unmatched junction bases: 6. Germline lookup yields CDR1 LNHDA and CDR2 SQIVND (reference sequence). The DNA for the CDR3 is TGTGCCAGTAGTCAACAGGGGGCCGGGGAAAAACTGTTTTTT. This sequence encodes CASSQQGAGEKLFF.

J is TRBJ2-3 and V is TRBV11-2, with 8 bases lining up with TRBD2. V dropped 1 base and J dropped 7; count of bases not matched to a gene: 7. There are 15 residues in the CDR3. Germline V lookup: CDR1 SGHAT, CDR2 FQNNGV. The CDR3 loop is CASSLGTSIYHTQYF. The CDR3 region has the DNA TGTGCCAGCAGCTTAGGGACTAGCATATACCATACGCAGTATTTT.

V usage is TRBV19 and J usage is TRBJ2-5, with 9 bases aligning to TRBD2. The V gene's germline CDR1 is LNHDA and CDR2 SQIVND (reference sequence). The CDR3 spans 14 residues. V lost 4 bases, J lost 5 bases, and 5 bases stayed unmatched. The CDR3 loop is CASSSGRALETQYF. In nucleotides, the CDR3 is TGTGCCAGTAGTAGCGGGAGGGCTTTGGAGACCCAGTACTTC. Together with reference TRBV19 and TRBJ2-5, the CDR3 gives the full variable domain: DGGITQSPKYLFRKEGQNVTLSCEQNLNHDAMYWYRQDPGQGLRLIYYSQIVNDFQKGDIAEGYSVSREKKESFPLTVTSAQKNPTAFYLCASSSGRALETQYFGPGTRLLVL.

The V gene is TRBV6-1, the J gene TRBJ1-2; D not certain. V was clipped by 1 base and J by 3 bases, with 12 bases between them. The germline CDR1 and CDR2 sequences are MNHNS and SASEGT. CDR3 length: 15 residues. The CDR3 is CASSEEGGRYYGYTF. CDR3 sequence (DNA): TGTGCCAGCAGTGAAGAAGGAGGGCGGTACTATGGCTACACCTTC.

V usage is TRBV7-2 and J usage is TRBJ1-1; TRBD1 aligns across 8 bases. Trimming removed 10 bases from V and 5 bases from J; junction bases left unmatched: 9. In germline, CDR1 is SGHTA, CDR2 FQGNSA. This CDR3 is 13 amino acids long. CDR3 amino acids: CATSGQVGTEAFF. Written as DNA, the CDR3 is TGTGCCACCTCGGGACAGGTTGGGACTGAAGCTTTCTTT. Based on the CDR3 plus reference TRBV7-2 and TRBJ1-1, the full variable domain is GAGVSQSPSNKVTEKGKDVELRCDPISGHTALYWYRQSLGQGLEFLIYFQGNSAPDKSGLPSDRFSAERTGGSVSTLTIQRTQQEDSAVYLCATSGQVGTEAFFGQGTRLTVV.

The V gene is TRBV9, the J gene TRBJ1-2, with 7 bases lining up with TRBD1. After removal of 4 bases from V and 5 bases from J, the junction contained 2 bases not matched to a gene. The germline V gene encodes CDR1 SGDLS and CDR2 YYNGEE. CDR3 length equals 12 residues. CDR3 in DNA: TGTGCCAGCAGCCCGGGACAGTATGGCTACACCTTC. Its translation: CASSPGQYGYTF.

The gene calls are TRBV9 and TRBJ1-3, with a weak D call TRBD1 (5 bases). V shed 3 bases and J shed 1 base, with 11 bases lying between them. Germline V CDR1 and CDR2: SGDLS, YYNGEE. This CDR3 spans 15 amino acids. In DNA form, the CDR3 reads TGTGCCAGCAGCGCATCCGGGGCTTCTGGAAACACCATATATTTT. This gives the protein CASSASGASGNTIYF.

This chain uses TRBV6-5 with TRBJ1-2; 9 nucleotides agree with TRBD1. With V trimmed by 2 bases and J by 6 bases, 1 base remained unmatched. The CDR3 is 13 residues long. CDR1 MNHEY and CDR2 SVGAGI come from the germline V gene. The CDR3 loop reads CASSYGQGNGYTF. The CDR3 bases are TGTGCCAGCAGTTACGGACAGGGGAATGGCTACACCTTC.

This rearrangement joins TRBV7-2 to TRBJ2-7; D may correspond to TRBD1 or TRBD2 (6 bases each). With 1 base removed from V and 1 base from J, the gap between germline ends came to 11 bases. This CDR3 is built from 15 residues. Germline V gives CDR1 SGHTA, CDR2 FQGNSA. CDR3 amino acids: CASSLGGAPSYEQYF. The CDR3 coding sequence is TGTGCCAGCAGCTTAGGGGGGGCGCCATCCTACGAGCAGTACTTC. Supplemented by reference TRBV7-2 and TRBJ2-7, the full variable domain reads GAGVSQSPSNKVTEKGKDVELRCDPISGHTALYWYRQSLGQGLEFLIYFQGNSAPDKSGLPSDRFSAERTGGSVSTLTIQRTQQEDSAVYLCASSLGGAPSYEQYFGPGTRLTVT.

The chain combines TRBV4-2 with TRBJ1-4; a weak D match, TRBD1 (6 bases). Germline-derived CDR1 and CDR2 are LGHNA and YNFKEQ. The CDR3 length is 12 residues. Trimming stripped 4 bases from V and 7 bases from J, with 7 bases between. CDR3 residues: CASSPRGEKLFF. The CDR3 DNA follows: TGTGCCAGCAGCCCCAGGGGTGAAAAACTGTTTTTT.

The rearrangement joins TRBV5-1 to TRBJ2-4; a possible D gene is TRBD1 (5 bases). Germline V gene lookup returns CDR1 SGHRS and CDR2 YFSETQ. V dropped 0 bases and J dropped 0 bases, with 10 bases sitting between them. The CDR3 extends over 16 amino acids. The CDR3 nucleotides read TGCGCCAGCAGCTTGGAGACAGCACTAGCCAAAAACATTCAGTACTTC. Protein sequence: CASSLETALAKNIQYF.

This chain joins TRBV7-9 and TRBJ2-4; D may be TRBD2 (6 bases). Germline CDR1 reads SEHNR; CDR2 reads FQNEAQ (reference sequence). CDR3 length equals 17 residues. The V end was cut by 1 base, the J end by 2 bases, with 15 bases between. This CDR3 reads CASSLEGPGVTKNIQYF. CDR3 nucleotides: TGTGCCAGCAGCTTAGAGGGCCCGGGGGTGACCAAAAACATTCAGTACTTC. Using reference TRBV7-9 and TRBJ2-4 for the parts outside the CDR3, the full variable domain is DTGVSQNPRHKITKRGQNVTFRCDPISEHNRLYWYRQTLGQGPEFLTYFQNEAQLEKSRLLSDRFSAERPKGSFSTLEIQRTEQGDSAMYLCASSLEGPGVTKNIQYFGAGTRLSVL.

The rearrangement uses TRBV7-8 and TRBJ1-1; TRBD1 matches 9 bases. Trimming at V came to 1 base and at J to 14 bases, leaving 8 bases not matched to a gene. The germline CDR1 and CDR2 sequences are SGHVS and FQNEAQ. CDR3 length equals 13 residues. CDR3 nucleotides: TGTGCCAGCAGCTTAGGAGGGACAGGGCAAGGATTCTTT. It translates to CASSLGGTGQGFF. Supplemented by reference TRBV7-8 and TRBJ1-1, the full variable domain reads GAGVSQSPRYKVAKRGQDVALRCDPISGHVSLFWYQQALGQGPEFLTYFQNEAQLDKSGLPSDRFFAERPEGSVSTLKIQRTQQEDSAVYLCASSLGGTGQGFFGQGTRLTVV.

The J gene is TRBJ2-1, the V gene TRBV11-2, with a tentative D call TRBD2 (5 bases). Germline V CDR1 and CDR2: SGHAT, FQNNGV. V was cut by 4 bases and J by 7 bases, with 8 bases left in between. The CDR3 extends over 12 amino acids. In DNA form, the CDR3 reads TGTGCCAGCAGCTCAACGGGGAATGAGCAGTTCTTC. It is translated as CASSSTGNEQFF.

The V gene is TRBV5-6, the J gene TRBJ1-1; TRBD1 aligns across 9 bases. CDR3 length equals 15 residues. V dropped 2 bases and J dropped 5; count of bases not matched to a gene: 7. Germline loops: CDR1 SGHDT, CDR2 YYEEEE. The chain's CDR3 is CASSFRNRGLTEAFF. The CDR3 nucleotides read TGTGCCAGCAGCTTTAGGAACAGGGGGCTTACTGAAGCTTTCTTT.

In this sample, this clone turned up once. CDR3 nucleotide sequence: TGTGCCAGCAGCCAAGCGTGGGACCCACAACCTTTGGGGAACGGGGAGCTGTTTTTT. The encoded protein is CASSQAWDPQPLGNGELFF. The chain combines TRBV4-2 with TRBJ2-2; D possibly uses TRBD1 or TRBD2 (5 bases each). The germline CDR1 and CDR2 sequences are LGHNA and YNFKEQ. The V end lost 1 base, the J end lost 7 bases, and 25 bases lay between the germline ends. The CDR3 extends over 19 amino acids.

The V gene is TRBV5-1, the J gene TRBJ2-7; 7 bases line up with TRBD1. Germline assignment: CDR1 SGHRS and CDR2 YFSETQ. With 1 base clipped from V and 1 base from J, the junction kept 2 bases outside the gene matches. CDR3 length: 14 residues. The CDR3 loop is CASSLWDSSYEQYF. The CDR3 nucleotides read TGCGCCAGCAGCTTGTGGGACAGTTCCTACGAGCAGTACTTC.

In nucleotides, the CDR3 is TGCGCCAGCAGCTTGGAAAGGTCTCGGCTCTATGGCTACACCTTC. Translated: CASSLERSRLYGYTF. The rearrangement links TRBV5-1 to TRBJ1-2; D is unresolved. V was cut by 0 bases and J by 4 bases, with 13 bases left in between. Germline V CDR1 and CDR2: SGHRS, YFSETQ. The CDR3 extends over 15 amino acids.

This sequence joins TRBV7-2 and TRBJ1-5, with D tentatively TRBD1 (6 bases). Trimming removed 2 bases at V and 2 bases at J, with 7 bases between. Germline CDR1 is SGHTA and CDR2 is FQGNSA. The CDR3 is made up of 14 amino acids. DNA for the CDR3: TGTGCCAGCAGCTTAAGACAGGGCAATCAGCCCCAGCATTTT. Residues: CASSLRQGNQPQHF.

The chain has TRBV30 and TRBJ1-6; D remains unclear. This CDR3 is 16 amino acids long. Germline-derived CDR1 and CDR2 are GTSNPN and SVGIG (reference sequence). Trimming removed 4 bases from V and 9 bases from J, with 22 bases in between. CDR3 in DNA: TGTGCCTGGAAAGTAGTACGAGGGCCCGCGGGTTCACCCCTCCACTTT. This codes for CAWKVVRGPAGSPLHF.

V usage is TRBV7-2 and J usage is TRBJ2-7; D possibly corresponds to TRBD2 (5 bases). This CDR3 has 13 residues. Trimming left V 1 base short and J 3 bases short, with 7 bases between. CDR1 and CDR2 (germline): SGHTA, FQGNSA. CDR3 in amino acids: CASSLGTYYEQYF. CDR3 coding DNA: TGTGCCAGCAGCTTAGGGACTTACTACGAGCAGTACTTC.

The gene calls are TRBV7-6 and TRBJ1-1; 11 bases match TRBD1. Germline-derived CDR1 and CDR2 are SGHVS and FNYEAQ. The ends lost 5 bases at V and 0 bases at J; junction bases unmatched: 11. The CDR3 is 18 residues long. The CDR3 bases are TGTGCCAGCAGCGTCAACCGGGACAGGGGGTCCCTGAACACTGAAGCTTTCTTT. Translated: CASSVNRDRGSLNTEAFF.

This clone was seen just once. The J gene is TRBJ2-7, the V gene TRBV6-5, with D maybe TRBD1 (6 bases). The ends were cut back, 5 bases at V and 2 bases at J, with 10 bases in the middle. The CDR3 has 13 residues. Germline values: CDR1 MNHEY, CDR2 SVGAGI. CDR3 loop: CASSRQATYEQYF. The CDR3, as DNA: TGTGCCAGCAGTCGACAGGCCACCTACGAGCAGTACTTC.